This entry concerns a single TCR beta chain. Its antigen is currently unknown. Trimming pared 9 bases from V and 2 bases from J, leaving 19 bases between. The CDR3 spans 15 residues. Germline loops: CDR1 ENHRY, CDR2 SYGVKD. This sample stems from a study of blood T cells in healthy people across ages. The authors ran a second PCR of 7 to 11 cycles using a sample-barcoded 5' primer and a J-beta primer mix. CDR3-containing paired-end reads numbering at least 3 million came from each sample. MiXCR, run by TCRdb on the 5' RACE reads, gives a single entry per CDR3 protein. The sample lists around 620,000 distinct CDR3 sequences; approximately 25% were seen once. General study points: Versus aged donors, long-lived donors had higher diversity and more naive CD4+ cells.

The chain carries TRBV10-3 and TRBJ2-5, with a weak D call TRBD2 (7 bases). The receptor was derived from an older woman in good health. Sequenced input: blood. The CDR3 DNA is TGTGCCATGGGGGGGCTCCGAGGCCTGCAAGAGACCCAGTACTTC. It encodes CAMGGLRGLQETQYF.